This T cell receptor beta chain derives from a study of blood T cell repertoires in COVID-19. Overall study context: From the United States, Italy and Spain came samples of acute and convalescent COVID-19.

Germline V gives CDR1 KGHSH, CDR2 LQKENI. Deletions cut 6 bases from V and 3 bases from J, with 27 bases between. The length of the CDR3 is 18 residues. Per the original methods: Reference gene primer amplification in the assay estimated nucleated cell counts. TCRdb's copy holds only in-frame clones and misses some; the assay was immunoSEQ multiplex PCR. V, J and clone size are those of that table, while D and trimming were read from the DNA. The sample lists about 100,000 clones; approximately 93% were seen once. The sequenced material came from peripheral blood. This TCR was sampled from a man in his sixties with acute or convalescent COVID-19. V is TRBV18 and J is TRBJ2-7; TRBD2 is a possible D gene (7 bases). The CDR3 coding sequence is TGTGCCAGCTCCCCAATGGGGGGGGCGGTTCGGTTAGGCTACGAGCAGTACTTC. The encoded protein is CASSPMGGAVRLGYEQYF.